This is a list of T cell receptor beta chains from one sample in a study of T cell responses to AZD1222 COVID-19 vaccine. Profiled with immunoSEQ multiplex PCR; TCRdb holds only in-frame clones, not every one. The table shows approximately 100,000 clones, with 90% occurring only once. Sequencing used peripheral blood, obtained 28 days after the second AZD1222 dose. The receptors were sampled from an adult who received the AZD1222 COVID-19 vaccine. The CDR3 runs from the conserved cysteine through the conserved F or W. Fields, in order: J gene, V gene, clone size, D gene, CDR3 length, CDR3 DNA, CDR3 protein. A D gene is named only where the DNA matches it firmly. Only some rows state a clone size, as once, few, many or a class for expanded clones.

TRBJ1-5 | TRBV25-1 | - | - | 14 | TGTGCCAGCAGTGAGTGGGGGGGCAATCAGCCCCAGCATTTT | CASSEWGGNQPQHF
TRBJ1-1 | TRBV2 | - | - | 15 | TGTGCCAGCAGATTAGTAGGGGGGGCGTCGACTGAAGCTTTCTTT | CASRLVGGASTEAFF
TRBJ1-6 | TRBV5-8 | - | - | 15 | TGTGCCAGCAGCTTGGTGGGCAGGGGAAATTCACCCCTCCACTTT | CASSLVGRGNSPLHF
TRBJ1-5 | TRBV2 | - | TRBD1 | 13 | TGTGCCAGCAGGGGACAGGGCGGCCAGCCCCAGCATTTT | CASRGQGGQPQHF
TRBJ2-1 | TRBV16 | - | - | 17 | TGTGCCAGCAGCCAACTGAAAGGGGGAAGCTCCTACAATGAGCAGTTCTTC | CASSQLKGGSSYNEQFF
TRBJ1-5 | TRBV5-1 | - | - | 15 | TGCGCCAGCAGCGCGGGGAGTGGGAGCAATCAGCCCCAGCATTTT | CASSAGSGSNQPQHF
TRBJ1-6 | TRBV5-6 | - | TRBD1 | 19 | TGTGCCAGCAGCGGGGACAGGGGGCAGTCGGGCTCCTATAATTCACCCCTCCACTTT | CASSGDRGQSGSYNSPLHF
TRBJ2-7 | TRBV2 | - | TRBD1 | 15 | TGTGCCAGCAGTGATGTGGGACAGGGTTCATACGAGCAGTACTTC | CASSDVGQGSYEQYF
TRBJ2-1 | TRBV5-1 | - | TRBD1 | 15 | TGCGCCAGCAGCTTGTCTGGGACAGTCCCTAAGGTGCAGTTCTTC | CASSLSGTVPKVQFF
TRBJ2-5 | TRBV9 | once | - | 12 | TGTGCCAGCAGCGTAGAGGGGTGGTCTTTGTACTTC | CASSVEGWSLYF
TRBJ1-1 | TRBV10-3 | - | TRBD1 | 13 | TGTGCCATCGGTGGACAGGGGGACACTGAAGCTTTCTTT | CAIGGQGDTEAFF
TRBJ1-1 | TRBV2 | - | - | 14 | TGTGCCAGCAGTGCCTCCGCGGCATTTCTAAAAGCTTTCTTT | CASSASAAFLKAFF
TRBJ1-1 | TRBV7-9 | - | - | 14 | TGTGCCAGCAGCTACCCCCGGGACAATTCTGAAGCTTTCTTT | CASSYPRDNSEAFF
TRBJ1-6 | TRBV5-1 | once | - | 14 | TGCGCCAGCAGCCCGAGGCCCGAAACTTCACCCCTCCACTTT | CASSPRPETSPLHF
TRBJ2-2 | TRBV11-2 | - | - | 15 | TGTGCCAGCAGCCGTATCATACAGGGAACCGGGGAGCTGTTTTTT | CASSRIIQGTGELFF
TRBJ2-3 | TRBV13 | - | TRBD1 | 17 | TGTGCCAGCAGCTTAGGTCCCGGGACAGGGTTTGCGGATACGCAGTATTTT | CASSLGPGTGFADTQYF
TRBJ2-7 | TRBV29-1 | - | - | 12 | TGCAGCGTTGAAGATCTACAGGTTAATAGGTGGTTC | CSVEDLQVNRWF
TRBJ1-2 | TRBV9 | - | - | 12 | TGTGCCAGCAGCGTAGCAGGGCGCGGCTACACCTTC | CASSVAGRGYTF
TRBJ1-5 | TRBV19 | - | - | 13 | TGTGCCAGTAGTATAGACGACCGTTTAGCCCAGCATTTT | CASSIDDRLAQHF
TRBJ1-2 | TRBV21-1 | once | - | 14 | TGTGCCGGAAATTCCTGTGGCAGGGCCTATGGCTACACCTTC | CAGNSCGRAYGYTF
TRBJ2-2 | TRBV5-4 | - | - | 13 | TGTGCCAGCAGCTTGGGCCAGACCGGGGAGCTGTTTTTT | CASSLGQTGELFF
TRBJ2-7 | TRBV29-1 | - | - | 14 | TGCAGCGTTGCTGGCAGGGGCGCCGACTACGAGCAGTACTTC | CSVAGRGADYEQYF
TRBJ1-5 | TRBV7-2 | - | TRBD1 | 13 | TGTGCCAGCAGCATGGACAGGGATCAGCCCCAGCATTTT | CASSMDRDQPQHF
TRBJ2-2 | TRBV5-1 | - | TRBD1 | 17 | TGCGCCAGCAGCGAAAATCCGGGACAGGGTCACACCGGGGAGCTGTTTTTT | CASSENPGQGHTGELFF
TRBJ1-4 | TRBV19 | few | - | 15 | TGTGCCAGTAGTATGTTGGCAGGGTCGAATGAAAAACTGTTTTTT | CASSMLAGSNEKLFF
TRBJ2-2 | TRBV4-1 | - | - | 17 | TGCGCCAGCAGCTTAAGGAGCGGGCAGGGCCGGTCCGGGGAGCTGTTTTTT | CASSLRSGQGRSGELFF
TRBJ1-3 | TRBV4-2 | - | - | 15 | TGTGCCAGCAGCCAAGATCGGGCTTCTGGAAACACCATATATTTT | CASSQDRASGNTIYF
TRBJ1-5 | TRBV5-1 | - | - | 13 | TGCGCCAGCAGCTTGGGGTCCAGTCAGCCCCAGCATTTT | CASSLGSSQPQHF
TRBJ2-7 | TRBV5-6 | - | - | 14 | TGTGCCAGCAGCCCACAGTCTTCGGTGGGCGAGCAGTACTTC | CASSPQSSVGEQYF
TRBJ1-4 | TRBV19 | - | - | 15 | TGTGCCAGTAGTATGTATGGCAGGGTTAATGAAAAACTGTTTTTT | CASSMYGRVNEKLFF
TRBJ2-7 | TRBV5-1 | - | - | 12 | TGCGCCAGCAGCCCTCGAGCCTACGAGCAGTACTTC | CASSPRAYEQYF
TRBJ1-1 | TRBV18 | - | TRBD1 | 14 | TGTGCCAGCTCACCTCGGACAGGGGACACTGAAGCTTTCTTT | CASSPRTGDTEAFF
TRBJ1-1 | TRBV18 | - | - | 18 | TGTGCCAGCTCACCAGAAGAGGTAGGATTATCGGGGAACACTGAAGCTTTCTTT | CASSPEEVGLSGNTEAFF
TRBJ1-5 | TRBV24-1 | - | TRBD1 | 15 | TGTGCCACCAGTGCAACCGGGACAGGGAGGCAGCCCCAGCATTTT | CATSATGTGRQPQHF
TRBJ2-2 | TRBV19 | - | - | 15 | TGTGCCAGTATGGAGGGGGGAGGGAACACCGGGGAGCTGTTTTTT | CASMEGGGNTGELFF
TRBJ2-1 | TRBV13 | - | - | 15 | TGTGCCAGCAGCACTGAGGGCCGGGCACACAATGAGCAGTTCTTC | CASSTEGRAHNEQFF
TRBJ2-2 | TRBV7-2 | - | - | 16 | TGTGCCAGCAGCTTACTGGACGTCGGTGGCACCGGGGAGCTGTTTTTT | CASSLLDVGGTGELFF
TRBJ1-2 | TRBV7-8 | - | TRBD1 | 15 | TGTGCCAGCAGCTTAGTTAAGTCAGGGGGATATGGCTACACCTTC | CASSLVKSGGYGYTF
TRBJ2-1 | TRBV19 | - | - | 14 | TGTGCCAGTAGTCTCGGGATCCTAAGGAATGAGCAGTTCTTC | CASSLGILRNEQFF
TRBJ1-6 | TRBV7-9 | few | - | 14 | TGTGCCAGCAGTCCGGGCTCTCATAATTCACCCCTCCACTTT | CASSPGSHNSPLHF
TRBJ1-5 | TRBV19 | - | TRBD1 | 14 | TGTGCCACCACGACAGGGGGTGAAGGACAGCCCCAGCATTTT | CATTTGGEGQPQHF
TRBJ1-2 | TRBV7-2 | - | - | 14 | TGTGCCAGCAGCCCTTCGGAGGGACGTACGCAATTGGACTTC | CASSPSEGRTQLDF
TRBJ2-7 | TRBV2 | - | - | 15 | TGTGCCAGCAGTGGGGGGAGGGGGTACTCCTACGAGCAGTACTTC | CASSGGRGYSYEQYF
TRBJ2-3 | TRBV9 | - | TRBD2 | 14 | TGTGCCAGCAGCCCTAGCGGGGCCCCAGATACGCAGTATTTT | CASSPSGAPDTQYF
TRBJ2-7 | TRBV9 | few | TRBD2 | 15 | TGTGCCAGCAGCGTATCGGCGGGGGGATCCTACGAGCAGTACTTC | CASSVSAGGSYEQYF
TRBJ1-6 | TRBV28 | - | - | 13 | TGTGCCAGCAGACTACCCTATAATTCACCCCTCCACTTT | CASRLPYNSPLHF
TRBJ1-1 | TRBV5-6 | once | - | 13 | TGTGCCAGCAGAAAGATGAGCGGGGCCGAAGCTTTCTTT | CASRKMSGAEAFF
TRBJ1-5 | TRBV7-6 | - | TRBD1 | 14 | TGTGCCAGCAGCTCCGGGACAGGGCAGCAGCCCCAGCATTTT | CASSSGTGQQPQHF
TRBJ2-7 | TRBV11-2 | - | TRBD2 | 14 | TGTGCCAGCAGCCCGACTAGCGGGGGGGTCGAGCAGTACTTC | CASSPTSGGVEQYF
TRBJ2-3 | TRBV5-6 | - | - | 12 | TGTGCCAGCAGCTGGGTGGTTGATACGCAGTATTTT | CASSWVVDTQYF
TRBJ1-6 | TRBV10-3 | - | - | 16 | TGTGCCATCAGTGAGTCACCGGGACGCAAGAATTCACCCCTCCACTTT | CAISESPGRKNSPLHF
TRBJ1-1 | TRBV29-1 | - | - | 15 | TGCAGCGTGCCTCGGTTGGGGACCGAGAACACTGAAGCTTTCTTT | CSVPRLGTENTEAFF
TRBJ1-5 | TRBV4-3 | - | - | 13 | TGCGCCAGCAGCCAAGATGCGAATCAGCCCCAGCATTTT | CASSQDANQPQHF
TRBJ2-3 | TRBV7-9 | - | - | 12 | TGTGCCAGCAGCTTAGTCTGGGATACGCAGTATTTT | CASSLVWDTQYF
TRBJ2-3 | TRBV9 | - | - | 16 | TGTGCCAGCAGCGTGGCACAGGGCCATGTTACAGATACGCAGTATTTT | CASSVAQGHVTDTQYF